The sequence of this T cell receptor (beta chain) was determined in a study of Ad26.COV2.S vaccination and SARS-CoV-2 variants (dated by TCRdb to about 2021). In the study overall: TCRbeta repertoire sequencing was used to assess the specificity and breadth of SARS-CoV-2-reactive T cell receptors after Ad26.COV2.S vaccination. The TCR-sequenced set comprised about 30 samples: roughly 19 Ad26.COV2.S vaccine recipients, 5 placebo recipients and 8 SARS-CoV-2 convalescent individuals. What the work shows at the level of the full study, not this receptor alone: Substantial breadth of spike-specific CD8+ and CD4+ T cell responses was reported after vaccination. Spike-specific TCR breadth was higher in Ad26.COV2.S recipients than in placebo recipients (P = 0.0014). Comparable non-spike TCR breadth was observed between vaccine and placebo recipients, consistent with only spike being contained in the vaccine. It was noted by the authors that total T cell responses may have been underestimated by the TCR breadth and depth analyses.

TCRbeta CDR3 regions were sequenced with the immunoSEQ Assay. After extraction, genomic DNA underwent amplification by bias-controlled multiplex PCR, followed by high-throughput sequencing. The published analysis was carried out like this. To quantify the absolute abundance of every unique TCRbeta CDR3 region, sequences were collapsed and filtered. T cell fraction was estimated by normalization of TCRbeta template counts to usable DNA, with usable DNA being measured through amplification of reference genes present in all nucleated cells. Repertoire TCRs were annotated as SARS-CoV-2-specific by exact matching of V gene, CDR3 amino acid sequence and J gene to a known reactive TCR set. The reference SARS-CoV-2 TCR set was obtained from MIRA and was filtered for enrichment in COVID-19-positive ImmuneCODE repertoires, whereby public or cross-reactive TCRs were removed. Using the MIRA antigens, annotated TCRs were further analysed by specific ORF or by position within an ORF. Breadth was defined as annotated unique rearrangements over total unique productive rearrangements; depth was the summed frequency of those rearrangements. Group comparisons of TCR breadth used two-sided Wilcoxon rank-sum tests. The immuneACCESS repertoire file appears here via TCRdb, limited to in-frame rearrangements. These files lack a portion of the clones; in checked studies, under half of the deficit traces to unresolved V genes, and the cause of the others is not known. D and trimming were read from the DNA, whereas the V and J calls and clone size are those reported in that table. For this sample there are roughly 180,000 clones; around 85% appear just once. The ten largest clonotypes hold 5% to 6.5% of the sample.

Reading the germline V gene gives CDR1 SQVTM and CDR2 ANQGSEA. Including cysteine and phenylalanine, the CDR3 has 11 amino acids. Only the CDR3 region is kept as DNA, spanning 33 bases read in frame from base 1. Trimming at the junction amounts to 5 bases on V and 4 bases on J, and the germline ends lie 8 bases apart. In the case of this clone: Its antigen remains unidentified. No base-level quality is on record; no much larger clone is a single base apart.

The time point label of this sample denotes: individuals recovered from natural SARS-CoV-2 infection. The sequenced sample was peripheral blood, obtained after recovery from COVID-19. Recombination linked TRBV29-1 to TRBJ1-1; there is no confident call for the D gene. This TCR derives from a human donor who had recovered from COVID-19. Here the CDR3 is given as CSVRGRTEAFF. Read as DNA, the sequence is TGCAGCGTTCGAGGACGCACTGAAGCTTTCTTT.